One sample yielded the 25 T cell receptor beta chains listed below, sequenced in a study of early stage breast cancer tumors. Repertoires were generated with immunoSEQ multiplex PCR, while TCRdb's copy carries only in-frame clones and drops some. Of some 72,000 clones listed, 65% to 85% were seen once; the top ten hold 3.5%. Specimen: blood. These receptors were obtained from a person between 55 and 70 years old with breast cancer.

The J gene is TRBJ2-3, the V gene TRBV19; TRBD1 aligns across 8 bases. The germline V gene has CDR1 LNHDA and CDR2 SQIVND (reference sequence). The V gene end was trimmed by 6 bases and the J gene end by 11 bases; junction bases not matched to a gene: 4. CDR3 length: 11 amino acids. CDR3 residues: CASRKTGVQYF. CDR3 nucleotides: TGTGCCAGTAGAAAGACAGGGGTGCAGTATTTT.

CDR3 amino acids: CATSRPNARAEGADTQYF. The CDR3 DNA reads as TGTGCCACCAGCAGACCAAATGCCAGGGCCGAGGGGGCAGATACGCAGTATTTT. V and J are TRBV15 and TRBJ2-3, with TRBD1 as a possible D gene (6 bases). CDR1 and CDR2 from the germline V gene are LNHNV and YYDKDF (reference sequence). V dropped 2 bases and J dropped 4 bases, with 22 bases sitting between them. CDR3 length: 18 residues.

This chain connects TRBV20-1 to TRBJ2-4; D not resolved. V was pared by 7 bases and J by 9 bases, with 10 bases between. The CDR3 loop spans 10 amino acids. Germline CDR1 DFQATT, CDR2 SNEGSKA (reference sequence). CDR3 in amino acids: CSVKSIIQYF. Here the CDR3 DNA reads TGCAGTGTCAAATCTATCATTCAGTACTTC.

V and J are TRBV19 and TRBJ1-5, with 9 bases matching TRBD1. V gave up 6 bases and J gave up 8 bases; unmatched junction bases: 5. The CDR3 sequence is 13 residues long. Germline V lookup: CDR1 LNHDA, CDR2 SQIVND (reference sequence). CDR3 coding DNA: TGTGCCAGTAGCCGGGACAGGGTCAAGCCCCAGCATTTT. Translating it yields CASSRDRVKPQHF.

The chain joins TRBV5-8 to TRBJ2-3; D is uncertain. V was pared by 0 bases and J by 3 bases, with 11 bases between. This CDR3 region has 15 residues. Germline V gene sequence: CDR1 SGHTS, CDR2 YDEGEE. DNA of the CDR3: TGTGCCAGCAGCTTGGGATCTCGATTGACAGATACGCAGTATTTT. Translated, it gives CASSLGSRLTDTQYF.

CDR3 loop: CASSPSRERGYTF. The CDR3 bases are TGTGCCAGCAGCCCGAGCAGGGAAAGGGGCTACACCTTC. The chain employs TRBV5-6 and TRBJ1-2, with a weak D call TRBD1 (5 bases). This CDR3 is built from 13 residues. The germline V gene has CDR1 SGHDT and CDR2 YYEEEE. The V end lost 4 bases, the J end lost 8 bases, and 15 bases lay between the germline ends.

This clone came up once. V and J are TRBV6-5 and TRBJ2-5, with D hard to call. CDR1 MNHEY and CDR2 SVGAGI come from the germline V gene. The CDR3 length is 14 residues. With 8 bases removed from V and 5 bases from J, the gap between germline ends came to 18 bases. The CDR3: CASHRSPSQETQYF. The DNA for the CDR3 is TGTGCCAGCCATAGGTCCCCTAGTCAGGAGACCCAGTACTTC.

CDR3 coding DNA: TGTGCCAGCAGTTACGGCCTCGGAGGCACTCTGGAAGCTTTCTTT. It encodes CASSYGLGGTLEAFF. The chain has TRBV6-6 and TRBJ1-1; no clear D gene. Germline V gives CDR1 MNHNY, CDR2 SVGAGI (reference sequence). There are 15 residues in the CDR3. The V and J ends lost 2 bases and 8 bases respectively, with 18 bases between them.

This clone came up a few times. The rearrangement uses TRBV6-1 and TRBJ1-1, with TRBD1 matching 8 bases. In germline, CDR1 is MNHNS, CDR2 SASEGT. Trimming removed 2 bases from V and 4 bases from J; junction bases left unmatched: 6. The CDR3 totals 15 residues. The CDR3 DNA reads TGTGCCAGCAGTGAACATGGACAGGGCAGCACTGAAGCTTTCTTT. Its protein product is CASSEHGQGSTEAFF.

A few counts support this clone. The CDR3 nucleotides read TGTGCCAGCAGCCCTAGGGGGTTTGACTATGGCTACACCTTC. It yields the protein CASSPRGFDYGYTF. The chain uses TRBV28 and TRBJ1-2; TRBD1 might be the D (6 bases). Germline loops: CDR1 MDHEN, CDR2 SYDVKM. The CDR3 sequence is 14 residues long. V lost 6 bases and J 3 bases, leaving 14 bases between the germline ends.

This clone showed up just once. The CDR3 protein is CASSDSGSARDTQYF. As DNA, the CDR3 is TGTGCCAGCAGTGATAGCGGGAGTGCGAGAGATACGCAGTATTTT. The V and J genes are TRBV25-1 and TRBJ2-3; 9 bases map to TRBD2. Germline lookup yields CDR1 MGHDK and CDR2 SYGVNS. V trimming: 3 bases; J trimming: 5 bases; junction bases outside the gene matches: 6. This CDR3 comprises 15 residues.

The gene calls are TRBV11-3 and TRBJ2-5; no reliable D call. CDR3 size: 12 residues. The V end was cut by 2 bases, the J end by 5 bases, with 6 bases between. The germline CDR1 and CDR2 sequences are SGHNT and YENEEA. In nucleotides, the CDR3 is TGTGCCAGCAGCTTATCCGGCGAGACCCAGTACTTC. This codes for CASSLSGETQYF.

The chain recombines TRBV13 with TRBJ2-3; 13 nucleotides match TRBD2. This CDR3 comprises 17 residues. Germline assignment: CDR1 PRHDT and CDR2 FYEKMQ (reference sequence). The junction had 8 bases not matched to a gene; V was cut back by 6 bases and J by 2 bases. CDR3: CASSRTSGGGDTDTQYF. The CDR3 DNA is TGTGCCAGCAGTCGGACTAGCGGGGGCGGGGACACAGATACGCAGTATTTT.

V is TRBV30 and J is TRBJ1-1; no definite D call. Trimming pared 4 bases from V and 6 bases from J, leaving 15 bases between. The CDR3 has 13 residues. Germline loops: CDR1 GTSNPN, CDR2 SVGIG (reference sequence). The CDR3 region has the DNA TGTGCCTGGAAAAGGGAAGAATTGTCTGAAGCTTTCTTT. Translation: CAWKREELSEAFF.

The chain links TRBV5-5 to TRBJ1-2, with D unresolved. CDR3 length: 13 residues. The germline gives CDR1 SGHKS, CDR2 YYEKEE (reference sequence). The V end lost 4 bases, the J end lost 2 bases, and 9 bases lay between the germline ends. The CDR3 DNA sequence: TGTGCCAGCAGCCTCCAACGGAACTATGGCTACACCTTC. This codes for CASSLQRNYGYTF.

In DNA, the CDR3 is TGTGCCATCCAGTTAGATCGGGGACAGGGTTACAATGAGCAGTTCTTC. It is translated as CAIQLDRGQGYNEQFF. The chain carries TRBV28 and TRBJ2-1; 9 bases are a match to TRBD1. Germline V gene lookup returns CDR1 MDHEN and CDR2 SYDVKM. Trimming cost V 10 bases and J 4 bases; bases outside gene matches: 14. The CDR3 extends over 16 amino acids.

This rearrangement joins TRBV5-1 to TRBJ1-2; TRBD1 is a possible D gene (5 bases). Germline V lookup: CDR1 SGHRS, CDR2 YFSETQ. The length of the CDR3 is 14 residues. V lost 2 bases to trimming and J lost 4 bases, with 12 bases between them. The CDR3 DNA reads TGCGCCAGCAGCTTCCAAACAGGCCCCTATGGCTACACCTTC. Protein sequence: CASSFQTGPYGYTF.

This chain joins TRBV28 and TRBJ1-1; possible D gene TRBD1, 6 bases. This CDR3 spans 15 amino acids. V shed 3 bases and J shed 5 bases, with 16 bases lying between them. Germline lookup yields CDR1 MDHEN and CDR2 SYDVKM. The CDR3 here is CASSLHTTGRTEAFF. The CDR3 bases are TGTGCCAGCAGTTTGCACACCACAGGGAGGACTGAAGCTTTCTTT.

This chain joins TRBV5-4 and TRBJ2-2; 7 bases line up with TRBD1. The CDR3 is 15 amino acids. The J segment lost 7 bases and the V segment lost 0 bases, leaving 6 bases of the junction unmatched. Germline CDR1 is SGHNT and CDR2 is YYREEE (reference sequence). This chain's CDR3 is CASSLGRQGVGELFF. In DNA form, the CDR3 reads TGTGCCAGCAGCTTGGGGCGGCAGGGGGTCGGGGAGCTGTTTTTT.

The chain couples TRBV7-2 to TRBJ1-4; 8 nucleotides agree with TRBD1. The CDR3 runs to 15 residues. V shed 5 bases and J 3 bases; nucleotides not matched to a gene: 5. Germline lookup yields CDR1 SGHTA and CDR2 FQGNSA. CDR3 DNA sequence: TGTGCCAGCAGCGTCCAGGGGGCGGCTAATGAAAAACTGTTTTTT. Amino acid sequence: CASSVQGAANEKLFF.

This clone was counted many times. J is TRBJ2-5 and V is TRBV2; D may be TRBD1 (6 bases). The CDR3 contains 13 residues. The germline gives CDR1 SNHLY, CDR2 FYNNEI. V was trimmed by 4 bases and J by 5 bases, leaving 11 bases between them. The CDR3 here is CASSADRSETQYF. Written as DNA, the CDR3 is TGTGCCAGCAGTGCAGACAGGTCCGAGACCCAGTACTTC.

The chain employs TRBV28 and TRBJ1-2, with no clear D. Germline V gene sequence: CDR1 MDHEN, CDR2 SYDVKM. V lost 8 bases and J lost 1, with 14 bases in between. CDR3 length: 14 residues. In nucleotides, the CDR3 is TGTGCCAGCGAGAGGGTAAATCTTAACTATGGCTACACCTTC. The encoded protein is CASERVNLNYGYTF.

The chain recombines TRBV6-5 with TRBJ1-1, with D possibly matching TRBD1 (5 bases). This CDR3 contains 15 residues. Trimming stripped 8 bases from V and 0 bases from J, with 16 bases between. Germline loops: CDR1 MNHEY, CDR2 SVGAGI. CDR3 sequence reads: CASSQGDDLNTEAFF. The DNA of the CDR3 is TGTGCCAGCTCTCAGGGTGACGACTTGAACACTGAAGCTTTCTTT.

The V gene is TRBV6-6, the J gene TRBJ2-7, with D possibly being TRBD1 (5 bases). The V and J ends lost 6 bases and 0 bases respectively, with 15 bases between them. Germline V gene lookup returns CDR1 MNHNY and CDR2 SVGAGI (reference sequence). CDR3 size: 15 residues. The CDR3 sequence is CASRPPQGGSYEQYF. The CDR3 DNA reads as TGTGCCAGCAGACCCCCGCAGGGTGGCTCCTACGAGCAGTACTTC.

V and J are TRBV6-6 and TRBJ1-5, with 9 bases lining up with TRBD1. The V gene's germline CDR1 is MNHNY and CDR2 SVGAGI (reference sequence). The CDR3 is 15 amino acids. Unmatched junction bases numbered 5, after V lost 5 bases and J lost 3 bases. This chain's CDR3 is CASSQQGAINQPQHF. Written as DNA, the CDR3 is TGTGCCAGCAGTCAACAGGGGGCTATCAATCAGCCCCAGCATTTT.